Listed below are T cell receptor beta chains from one sample, sequenced in a study of T cell repertoires in cytomegalovirus infection. For these TCRs, the target antigens are not known. Each CDR3 protein gets one entry after TCRdb re-called the reads with MiXCR. The sample yields 380,000 or so distinct CDR3 sequences, roughly a third seen once. This specimen was cultured PBMCs, taken from culture after CMV antigen stimulation. The receptors shown here come from a human donor in good health (CMV status not recorded). Some clones in this sample may be carry-over from other donors' samples. Both conserved end residues are part of each CDR3. Each record gives: clone size, D gene, V gene, J gene, CDR3 DNA, CDR3 protein. A D gene is named only where the DNA matches it firmly. Clone sizes are given selectively: once, few, many, or a class where the clone is expanded.

>few|NA|TRBV27|TRBJ2-1
TGTGCCAGCAGTTTATACCAGACGGGCGATGAGCAGTTCTTC
CASSLYQTGDEQFF
>NA|NA|TRBV28|TRBJ2-7
TGTGCCAGCAATCTTGACGGTCCCTTCTACGAGCAGTACTTC
CASNLDGPFYEQYF
>few|TRBD2|TRBV4-1|TRBJ2-3
TGCGCCAGCAGCCCACTCGGACTAGCGGGAGATTCGGATACGCAGTATTTT
CASSPLGLAGDSDTQYF
>NA|TRBD2|TRBV12-3/TRBV12-4|TRBJ2-7
TGTGCCAGCAGTTTAGTGCGGGAGGGAATCTCTTACGAGCAGTACTTC
CASSLVREGISYEQYF
>NA|NA|TRBV19|TRBJ2-1
TGTGCCAGTAGTTATCTAGCGAAGTACAATGAGCAGTTCTTC
CASSYLAKYNEQFF
>NA|NA|TRBV7-9|TRBJ2-1
TGTGCCAGCAGCTGGGACGTCCTAAGGGGTGAGCAGTTCTTC
CASSWDVLRGEQFF
>NA|NA|TRBV7-2|TRBJ2-7
TGTGCCAGCAGCTTAGCGGTTAGTCCTAGCTACGAGCAGTACTTC
CASSLAVSPSYEQYF
>NA|TRBD2|TRBV20-1|TRBJ2-7
TGCAGTGCTAGAGATGGGACTAGCGGGAAATTAACCTACGAGCAGTACTTC
CSARDGTSGKLTYEQYF
>NA|TRBD2|TRBV19|TRBJ2-7
TGTGCCAGTAGCCCAGCGGGAGGACGGGAGCAGTACTTC
CASSPAGGREQYF
>NA|TRBD1|TRBV10-3|TRBJ1-1
TGTGCCATCACCCGACAGGGGATGAACACTGAAGCTTTCTTT
CAITRQGMNTEAFF
>NA|NA|TRBV28|TRBJ2-7
TGTGCCAGCAGTTTATTATGGGGCGAGCAGTACTTC
CASSLLWGEQYF